This T cell receptor beta chain is from a study of T cell changes during pregnancy in multiple sclerosis. The method was immunoSEQ multiplex PCR; TCRdb's version includes in-frame clones alone and lacks a portion of them. Altogether tens of thousands of clones are present, around 93% being singletons, with the ten largest covering 0.95%. This CDR3 has 17 amino acids. Germline V lookup: CDR1 LGHNA, CDR2 YSLEER. Germline trimming cut 0 bases from V and 0 bases from J; bases unmatched to any gene: 6. The origin of this receptor is a female donor with multiple sclerosis, enrolled in a pregnancy study. The material sequenced was peripheral blood, taken before pregnancy. The rearrangement joins TRBV4-3 to TRBJ2-5; 8 bases are shared with TRBD1. The DNA of the CDR3 is TGCGCCAGCAGCCAAGAGGGGACAGGCCGCTACCAAGAGACCCAGTACTTC. It translates to CASSQEGTGRYQETQYF.